This TCR beta chain was recorded in a study of blood T cell repertoires in COVID-19. Produced via immunoSEQ multiplex PCR; TCRdb's table is partial and in-frame only. The table shows around 140,000 clones, with about 88% occurring only once. Sequencing input: peripheral blood. The TCR originated in a woman at least 80 years old with acute or convalescent COVID-19.

The CDR3 coding sequence is TGTGCCACCATAGGCGGGAGGGGCCTAGCCCCCACAGATACGCAGTATTTT. Translated, it gives CATIGGRGLAPTDTQYF. V and J are TRBV24-1 and TRBJ2-3, with 9 bases that match TRBD2. V lost 8 bases, J lost 2 bases, and 13 bases stayed unmatched. The CDR3 is 17 amino acids. CDR1 is KGHDR and CDR2 is SFDVKD in the germline V gene.